The 2 T cell receptor beta chains below were found in one sample sequenced in a study of T cell repertoires in cytomegalovirus infection. The antigens of these receptors remain unknown. One entry per CDR3 protein results from TCRdb running MiXCR on the reads. The sample carries about 740,000 distinct CDR3 sequences, around 35% recorded once. The sequences come from cultured PBMCs, collected from culture after CMV antigen stimulation. These receptors came from a human donor in good health (CMV status not recorded). Some clones in this sample may be carry-over from other donors' samples.

This clonotype came up once. This chain uses TRBV5-1 with TRBJ2-7, with 9 nucleotides matching TRBD2. This CDR3 region has 14 residues. Germline CDR1 SGHRS, CDR2 YFSETQ. Trimming cost V 6 bases and J 0 bases; bases outside gene matches: 4. The CDR3 DNA follows: TGCGCCAGCACTCAGACTAGCGGCTCCTACGAGCAGTACTTC. Translation gives CASTQTSGSYEQYF.

The chain combines TRBV7-8 with TRBJ2-5, with D possibly being TRBD1 or TRBD2 (6 bases each). CDR1 and CDR2 (germline): SGHVS, FQNEAQ. There are 14 residues in the CDR3. V shed 5 bases and J shed 5 bases, with 15 bases lying between them. As DNA, the CDR3 is TGTGCCAGCAGCCCCCGGGGGCCCTATGAGACCCAGTACTTC. It is translated as CASSPRGPYETQYF.